This T cell receptor beta chain was recovered during a study of early T cells in non-severe SARS-CoV-2 infection. As for the study in general: Sequenced bulk RNA came from whole blood that was unsorted, and chains were unpaired.

The CDR3 runs to 12 residues. V was clipped by 7 bases and J by 7 bases, with 8 bases between them. The sample holds many counts of this clonotype. Each cDNA molecule carried a unique molecular identifier. One entry per CDR3 protein, called by TCRdb with MiXCR from the 5' RACE reads. The repertoire holds 25,000 to 35,000 distinct CDR3 sequences, with 4.7% as singletons. This receptor was obtained from an adult who was a healthcare worker with PCR-confirmed SARS-CoV-2 infection or an uninfected control (not recorded which). V and J are TRBV12-3 or TRBV12-4 and TRBJ1-6; D is possibly TRBD1 (5 bases). The specimen was whole blood. The CDR3 is CASMRGNSPLHF. As DNA, the CDR3 is TGTGCCAGCATGAGGGGAAATTCACCCCTCCACTTT.